This T cell receptor beta chain was captured by sequencing in a study of radiotherapy plus CTLA-4 blockade in lung cancer. Study results and limitations: Among reported predictors of response, early blood T cell clone dynamics with interferon-beta performed best.

Generated by immunoSEQ multiplex PCR, the TCRdb table keeps only in-frame clones and is missing some. In the table there are approximately 57,000 clones, just under 85% of which are singletons. This CDR3 comprises 14 residues. CDR1 SGHAT and CDR2 FQNNGV come from the germline V gene. Between the trimmed V and J ends, which lost 5 bases and 5 bases, there was a span of 13 bases. A remark on this clone: Its antigen is unknown.

This sample comprised peripheral blood, obtained from a patient treated with radiotherapy plus ipilimumab. The sequence came from a human donor with non-small cell lung cancer whose response to radiotherapy plus ipilimumab could not be evaluated. The chain uses TRBV11-2 and TRBJ1-5; the D gene is possibly TRBD1 (6 bases). The CDR3 region has the DNA TGTGCCAGCAGCGCCCTAAACAGGGATCAGCCCCAGCATTTT. Encoded protein: CASSALNRDQPQHF.